These 15 T cell receptor beta chains share one sample of origin, sequenced in a study of blood T cell repertoires in COVID-19. Profiled with immunoSEQ multiplex PCR; TCRdb holds only in-frame clones, not every one. The data contain 230,000 or so clones, 90% of them seen just once; the ten biggest clones take up around 1.9%. The sample was peripheral blood. The receptors shown here come from a woman in her sixties with COVID-19, enrolled during active disease.

This chain joins TRBV20-1 and TRBJ1-2, with 7 nucleotides matching TRBD1. Germline V gene lookup returns CDR1 DFQATT and CDR2 SNEGSKA (reference sequence). The V and J ends lost 6 bases and 4 bases, in that order; junction bases with no gene match: 2. CDR3 length: 11 residues. CDR3 protein: CSARTGYGYTF. The CDR3 DNA is TGCAGTGCCAGGACAGGCTATGGCTACACCTTC.

The V gene is TRBV18, the J gene TRBJ1-5, with D possibly TRBD1 on 6 matching bases. Between the trimmed V and J ends, which lost 3 bases and 1 base, there was a span of 19 bases. Germline V CDR1 and CDR2: KGHSH, LQKENI. This CDR3 comprises 18 residues. CDR3 nucleotide sequence: TGTGCCAGCTCACCGGGTTTGAGGGGTCAGGGGAGCAATCAGCCCCAGCATTTT. As protein: CASSPGLRGQGSNQPQHF.

V usage is TRBV19 and J usage is TRBJ1-3; tentative D call: TRBD1 (5 bases). The CDR3 loop spans 16 amino acids. Germline values: CDR1 LNHDA, CDR2 SQIVND (reference sequence). The ends were cut back, 1 base at V and 0 bases at J, with 10 bases in the middle. CDR3 in amino acids: CASSIGSGVSGNTIYF. The DNA of the CDR3 is TGTGCCAGTAGTATAGGATCGGGGGTCTCTGGAAACACCATATATTTT.

The V gene is TRBV14, the J gene TRBJ2-3; 7 bases are a match to TRBD1. This CDR3 has 14 amino acids. Germline V gives CDR1 SGHDN, CDR2 FVKESK. Trimming cost V 6 bases and J 8 bases; bases outside gene matches: 11. This CDR3 reads CASSSVGQLVTQYF. Written as DNA, the CDR3 is TGTGCCAGCAGTTCCGTGGGACAGTTAGTTACGCAGTATTTT.

The gene calls are TRBV12-3 or TRBV12-4 and TRBJ1-5; D remains ambiguous. Trimming stripped 7 bases from V and 6 bases from J, with 10 bases between. The CDR3 loop spans 12 amino acids. The CDR3 protein is CASTLNSQPQHF. The CDR3 DNA is TGTGCCAGCACCCTAAACAGTCAGCCCCAGCATTTT.

V gene TRBV6-6 combines with J gene TRBJ1-4, with TRBD1 identical over 7 bases. V dropped 5 bases and J dropped 1; count of bases not matched to a gene: 4. CDR1 is MNHNY and CDR2 is SVGAGI in the germline V gene (reference sequence). The CDR3 runs to 15 residues. CDR3 bases: TGTGCCAGCAGTCCGAGACAGGGAACTAATGAAAAACTGTTTTTT. Residues: CASSPRQGTNEKLFF.

This chain joins TRBV2 and TRBJ1-1; D is possibly TRBD1 (6 bases). Germline CDR1 and CDR2: SNHLY and FYNNEI. V was pared by 6 bases and J by 5 bases, with 13 bases between. This CDR3 comprises 13 residues. The CDR3 DNA reads TGTGCCAGCAGCCTTACAGGGCGGACTGAAGCTTTCTTT. Amino acids: CASSLTGRTEAFF.

This chain links TRBV6-2 or TRBV6-3 with TRBJ1-1; 8 bases are a match to TRBD1. Germline-derived CDR1 and CDR2 are MNHEY and SVGEGT. J gave up 3 bases and V 2 bases, and 20 bases lay outside the gene matches. CDR3 length: 20 residues. CDR3 coding DNA: TGTGCCAGCAGTTACGCACGCCCCCCGGGACAGGTTGGAGAGGACACTGAAGCTTTCTTT. This sequence encodes CASSYARPPGQVGEDTEAFF.

The CDR3 is CASSVTQDIGNTIYF. The CDR3 DNA is TGTGCCAGCAGCGTAACCCAGGACATAGGAAACACCATATATTTT. The chain is built from TRBV9 and TRBJ1-3; D is possibly TRBD1 (5 bases). V lost 1 base, J lost 4 bases, and 12 bases lay in between. The germline gives CDR1 SGDLS, CDR2 YYNGEE. This CDR3 spans 15 amino acids. Full variable domain (outside the CDR3, taken from reference TRBV9 and TRBJ1-3): DSGVTQTPKHLITATGQRVTLRCSPRSGDLSVYWYQQSLDQGLQFLIQYYNGEERAKGNILERFSAQQFPDLHSELNLSSLELGDSALYFCASSVTQDIGNTIYFGEGSWLTVV.

This chain uses TRBV4-2 with TRBJ2-7, with a tentative D call TRBD1 (5 bases). Germline values: CDR1 LGHNA, CDR2 YNFKEQ. V shed 1 base and J shed 0 bases, with 10 bases lying between them. The CDR3 totals 15 residues. The CDR3 sequence is CASSQGGAASYEQYF. The CDR3 DNA sequence: TGTGCCAGCAGCCAAGGGGGCGCGGCCTCCTACGAGCAGTACTTC.

The genes are TRBV5-1 and TRBJ1-1; D uncertain. The germline gives CDR1 SGHRS, CDR2 YFSETQ. Trimming took 4 bases from V and 6 from J, leaving 13 bases between them. The CDR3 consists of 13 residues. The CDR3 loop reads CASSPLSRAEAFF. The DNA of the CDR3 is TGCGCCAGCAGCCCGCTCTCGAGGGCTGAAGCTTTCTTT.

The chain uses TRBV18 and TRBJ1-4; D remains unclear. Germline loops: CDR1 KGHSH, CDR2 LQKENI. The germline V and J ends were trimmed by 3 bases and 2 bases, with 10 bases remaining between them. This CDR3 has 15 residues. The CDR3 nucleotides read TGTGCCAGCTCACCCCTCGGCGGGACTAATGAAAAACTGTTTTTT. Protein product: CASSPLGGTNEKLFF.

The chain uses TRBV7-8 and TRBJ1-2; TRBD1 matches 7 bases. CDR3 length: 14 amino acids. Losses at the gene ends were 4 bases for V and 5 bases for J; bases not matched to a gene: 7. CDR1 is SGHVS, CDR2 FQNEAQ, per germline. The CDR3 DNA sequence: TGTGCCAGCAGCTCCGATATACAGGGGTATGGCTACACCTTC. Amino acids: CASSSDIQGYGYTF.

This chain joins TRBV7-2 and TRBJ2-7; 10 bases align to TRBD1. V trimming: 4 bases; J trimming: 5 bases; junction bases outside the gene matches: 11. This CDR3 spans 16 amino acids. Germline V lookup: CDR1 SGHTA, CDR2 FQGNSA. CDR3 nucleotides: TGTGCCAGCAGCTCTTCACCGGGACAGGGGTTCGACGAGCAGTACTTC. It is translated as CASSSSPGQGFDEQYF.

The chain has TRBV19 and TRBJ2-1; 11 positions agree with TRBD2. Germline V lookup: CDR1 LNHDA, CDR2 SQIVND (reference sequence). CDR3 length: 16 residues. J lost 4 bases, V lost 3 bases, and 5 bases had no gene match. The CDR3 bases are TGTGCCAGTAGTATTACCGGGACTAGCGGTTACAATGAGCAGTTCTTC. Amino acid sequence: CASSITGTSGYNEQFF.